These 4 T cell receptor beta chains came from one sample sequenced in a study of shared clonotypes between healthy human individuals. Repertoires were generated with immunoSEQ multiplex PCR, while TCRdb's copy carries only in-frame clones and drops some. This table holds some 480,000 clones, 65% to 80% found once. The sample taken for sequencing was PBMCs. The receptors here all came from a woman in her thirties or forties in good health. Some clones in this sample may be carry-over from other donors' samples.

The DNA for the CDR3 is TGTGCCAGCAGCCAGCGGGTGGGAGATAATTCACCCCTCCACTTT. This translates into CASSQRVGDNSPLHF. The V call is TRBV11-2, the J call TRBJ1-6, with D unresolved. The germline V and J ends were trimmed by 5 bases and 5 bases, with 13 bases remaining between them. The CDR3 spans 15 residues. Germline CDR1 SGHAT, CDR2 FQNNGV. Supplemented by reference TRBV11-2 and TRBJ1-6, the full variable domain reads EAGVAQSPRYKIIEKRQSVAFWCNPISGHATLYWYQQILGQGPKLLIQFQNNGVVDDSQLPKDRFSAERLKGVDSTLKIQPAKLEDSAVYLCASSQRVGDNSPLHFGNGTRLTVT.

The rearrangement joins TRBV4-1 to TRBJ2-5, with 7 nucleotides matching TRBD2. The CDR3 is made up of 18 amino acids. J lost 4 bases, V lost 4 bases, and 18 bases had no gene match. Germline CDR1 MGHRA, CDR2 YSYEKL. CDR3 sequence reads: CASSRGGGSGGSGETQYF. The CDR3 DNA is TGCGCCAGCAGCCGGGGCGGGGGTTCCGGCGGGAGTGGAGAGACCCAGTACTTC.

This clone appeared once. This chain uses TRBV6-6 with TRBJ2-3; 9 bases agree with TRBD1. The CDR3 consists of 14 residues. CDR1 and CDR2 (germline): MNHNY, SVGAGI (reference sequence). J gave up 3 bases and V 6 bases, and 4 bases lay outside the gene matches. The CDR3 coding sequence is TGTGCCAGCAGGGGCGGGACAGGGACAGATACGCAGTATTTT. It specifies CASRGGTGTDTQYF.

Remarks on this clone: A read error is possible here, since a much larger clone lies one base away. The rearrangement links TRBV28 to TRBJ2-3; a weak D match, TRBD2 (6 bases). The CDR3 length is 14 residues. V was trimmed by 6 bases and J by 0 bases, leaving 10 bases between them. The germline V gene encodes CDR1 MDHEN and CDR2 SYDVKM. The CDR3 bases are TGTGCCAGCAGATCCGGGACTAGCACAGATACGCAGTATTTT. Translated: CASRSGTSTDTQYF.